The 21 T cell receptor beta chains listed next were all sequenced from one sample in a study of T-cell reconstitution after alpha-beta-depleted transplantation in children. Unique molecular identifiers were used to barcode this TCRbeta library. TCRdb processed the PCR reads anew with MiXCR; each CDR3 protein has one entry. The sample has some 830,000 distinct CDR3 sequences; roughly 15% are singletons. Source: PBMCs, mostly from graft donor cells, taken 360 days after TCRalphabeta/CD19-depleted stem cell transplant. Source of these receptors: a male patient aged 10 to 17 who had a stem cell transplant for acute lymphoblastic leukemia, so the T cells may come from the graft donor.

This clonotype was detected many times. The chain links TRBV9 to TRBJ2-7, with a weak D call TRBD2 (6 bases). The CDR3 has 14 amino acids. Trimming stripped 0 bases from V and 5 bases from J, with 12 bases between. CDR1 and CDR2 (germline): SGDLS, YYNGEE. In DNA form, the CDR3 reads TGTGCCAGCAGCGTAGGTAGCGGTAGAGACGAGCAGTACTTC. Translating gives CASSVGSGRDEQYF.

CDR3 nucleotides: TGTGCCAGCAGCTTAGCGAGCGGGAGGTCAGATACGCAGTATTTT. The encoded protein is CASSLASGRSDTQYF. The chain couples TRBV7-2 to TRBJ2-3; 9 positions match TRBD2. V gave up 0 bases and J gave up 4 bases; unmatched junction bases: 2. The CDR3 loop spans 15 amino acids. From germline, CDR1 is SGHTA and CDR2 FQGNSA.

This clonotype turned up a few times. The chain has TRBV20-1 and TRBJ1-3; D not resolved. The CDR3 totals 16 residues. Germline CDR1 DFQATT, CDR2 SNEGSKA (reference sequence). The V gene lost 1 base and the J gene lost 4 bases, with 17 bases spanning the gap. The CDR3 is CSARGLLVTPGNTIYF. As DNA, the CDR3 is TGCAGTGCTAGAGGTCTTCTGGTAACCCCAGGAAACACCATATATTTT.

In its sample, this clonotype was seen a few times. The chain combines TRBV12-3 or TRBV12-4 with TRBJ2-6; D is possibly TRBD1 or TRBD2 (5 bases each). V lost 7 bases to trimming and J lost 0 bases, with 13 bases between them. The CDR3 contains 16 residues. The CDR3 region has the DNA TGTGCCAGCACCCGGGACGGTAGCTCTGGGGCCAACGTCCTGACTTTC. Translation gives CASTRDGSSGANVLTF.

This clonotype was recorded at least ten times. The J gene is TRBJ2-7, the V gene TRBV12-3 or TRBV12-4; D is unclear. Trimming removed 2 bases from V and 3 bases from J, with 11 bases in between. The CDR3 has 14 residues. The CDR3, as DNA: TGTGCCAGCAGTTTAATGAGCCCCGACTACGAGCAGTACTTC. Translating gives CASSLMSPDYEQYF.

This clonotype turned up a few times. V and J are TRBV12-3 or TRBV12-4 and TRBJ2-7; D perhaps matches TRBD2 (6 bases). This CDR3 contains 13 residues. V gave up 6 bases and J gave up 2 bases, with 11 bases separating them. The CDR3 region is CASSIWRAYEQYF. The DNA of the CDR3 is TGTGCCAGCAGCATTTGGAGGGCCTACGAGCAGTACTTC.

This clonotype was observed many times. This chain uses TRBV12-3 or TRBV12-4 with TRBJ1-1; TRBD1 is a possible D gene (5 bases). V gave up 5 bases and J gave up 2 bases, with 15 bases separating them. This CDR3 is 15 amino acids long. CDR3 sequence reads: CASSPRDSQNTEAFF. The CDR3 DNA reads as TGTGCCAGCAGTCCCCGGGACTCCCAAAACACTGAAGCTTTCTTT.

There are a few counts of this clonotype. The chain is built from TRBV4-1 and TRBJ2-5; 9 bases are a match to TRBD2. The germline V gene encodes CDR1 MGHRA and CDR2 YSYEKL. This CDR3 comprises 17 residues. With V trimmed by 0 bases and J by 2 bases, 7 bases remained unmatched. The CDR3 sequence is CASSQDSGSGRQETQYF. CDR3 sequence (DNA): TGCGCCAGCAGCCAAGATAGTGGTAGCGGGAGACAAGAGACCCAGTACTTC.

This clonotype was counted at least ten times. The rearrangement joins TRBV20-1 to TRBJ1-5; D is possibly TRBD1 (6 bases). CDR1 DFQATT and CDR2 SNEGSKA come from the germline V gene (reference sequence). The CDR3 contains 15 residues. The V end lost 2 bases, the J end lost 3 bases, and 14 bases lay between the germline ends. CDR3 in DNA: TGCAGTGCTAGAACCTTGGGGGGGGCCAATCAGCCCCAGCATTTT. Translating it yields CSARTLGGANQPQHF.

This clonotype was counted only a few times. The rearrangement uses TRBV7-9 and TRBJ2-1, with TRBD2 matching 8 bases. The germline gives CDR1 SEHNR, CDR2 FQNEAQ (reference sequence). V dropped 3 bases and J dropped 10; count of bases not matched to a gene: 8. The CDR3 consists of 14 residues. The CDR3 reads CASSFVAGTGEQFF. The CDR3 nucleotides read TGTGCCAGCAGCTTTGTAGCGGGAACAGGGGAGCAGTTCTTC. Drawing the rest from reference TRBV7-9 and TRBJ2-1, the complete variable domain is DTGVSQNPRHKITKRGQNVTFRCDPISEHNRLYWYRQTLGQGPEFLTYFQNEAQLEKSRLLSDRFSAERPKGSFSTLEIQRTEQGDSAMYLCASSFVAGTGEQFFGPGTRLTVL.

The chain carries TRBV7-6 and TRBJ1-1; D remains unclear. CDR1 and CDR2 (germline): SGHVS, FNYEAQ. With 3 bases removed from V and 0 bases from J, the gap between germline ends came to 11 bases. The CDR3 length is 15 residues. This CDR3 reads CASSFWGFMNTEAFF. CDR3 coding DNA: TGTGCCAGCAGCTTTTGGGGTTTTATGAACACTGAAGCTTTCTTT. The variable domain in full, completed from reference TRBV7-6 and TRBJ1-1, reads GAGVSQSPRYKVTKRGQDVALRCDPISGHVSLYWYRQALGQGPEFLTYFNYEAQQDKSGLPNDRFSAERPEGSISTLTIQRTEQRDSAMYRCASSFWGFMNTEAFFGQGTRLTVV.

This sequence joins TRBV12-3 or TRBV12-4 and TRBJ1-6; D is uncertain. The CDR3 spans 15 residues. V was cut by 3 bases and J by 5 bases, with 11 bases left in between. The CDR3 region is CASSLGYSDNSPLHF. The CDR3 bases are TGTGCCAGCAGTTTGGGGTACAGTGATAATTCACCCCTCCACTTT.

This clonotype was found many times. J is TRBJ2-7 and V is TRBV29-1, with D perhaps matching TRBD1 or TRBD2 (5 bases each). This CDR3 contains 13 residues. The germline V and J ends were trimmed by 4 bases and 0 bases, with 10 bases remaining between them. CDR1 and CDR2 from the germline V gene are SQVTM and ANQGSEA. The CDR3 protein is CSVGDLSSYEQYF. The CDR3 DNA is TGCAGCGTTGGGGACCTTAGCTCCTACGAGCAGTACTTC.

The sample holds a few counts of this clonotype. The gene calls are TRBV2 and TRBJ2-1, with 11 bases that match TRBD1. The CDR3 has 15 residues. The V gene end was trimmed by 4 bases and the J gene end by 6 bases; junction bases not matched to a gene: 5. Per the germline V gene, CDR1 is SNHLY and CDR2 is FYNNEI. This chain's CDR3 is CASSVWDRGGNEQFF. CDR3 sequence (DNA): TGTGCCAGCAGTGTCTGGGACAGGGGGGGCAATGAGCAGTTCTTC.

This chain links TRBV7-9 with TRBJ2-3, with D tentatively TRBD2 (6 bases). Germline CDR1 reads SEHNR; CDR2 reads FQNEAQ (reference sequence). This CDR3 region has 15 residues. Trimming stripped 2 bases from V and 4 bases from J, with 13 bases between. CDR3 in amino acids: CASSLLSGEADTQYF. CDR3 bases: TGTGCCAGCAGCTTATTATCGGGAGAGGCAGATACGCAGTATTTT.

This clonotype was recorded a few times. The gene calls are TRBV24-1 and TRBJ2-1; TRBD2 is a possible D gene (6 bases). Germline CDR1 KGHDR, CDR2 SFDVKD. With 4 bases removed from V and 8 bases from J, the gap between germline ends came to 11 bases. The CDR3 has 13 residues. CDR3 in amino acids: CATSEGRRDEQFF. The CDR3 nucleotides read TGTGCCACCAGTGAAGGTAGGAGGGATGAGCAGTTCTTC.

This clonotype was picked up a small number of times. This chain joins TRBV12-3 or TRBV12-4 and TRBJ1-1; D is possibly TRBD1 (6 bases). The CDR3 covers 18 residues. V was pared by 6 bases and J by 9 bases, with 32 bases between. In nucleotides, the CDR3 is TGTGCCAGCAGCTCACCTGGTAACCACAGGGTCTCAGGGGTTAAAGCTTTCTTT. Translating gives CASSSPGNHRVSGVKAFF.

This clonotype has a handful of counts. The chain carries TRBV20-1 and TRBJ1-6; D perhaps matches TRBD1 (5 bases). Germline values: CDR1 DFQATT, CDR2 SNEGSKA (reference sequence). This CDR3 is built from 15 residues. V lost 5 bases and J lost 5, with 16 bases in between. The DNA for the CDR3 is TGCAGTGCTGCACCAGGGACTCGAGATAATTCACCCCTCCACTTT. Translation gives CSAAPGTRDNSPLHF.

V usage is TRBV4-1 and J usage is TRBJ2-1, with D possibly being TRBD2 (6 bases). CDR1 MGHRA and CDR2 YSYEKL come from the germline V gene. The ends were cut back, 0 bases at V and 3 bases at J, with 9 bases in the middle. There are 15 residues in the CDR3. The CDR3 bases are TGCGCCAGCAGCCAAGACCCCGGGAGCTACAATGAGCAGTTCTTC. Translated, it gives CASSQDPGSYNEQFF.

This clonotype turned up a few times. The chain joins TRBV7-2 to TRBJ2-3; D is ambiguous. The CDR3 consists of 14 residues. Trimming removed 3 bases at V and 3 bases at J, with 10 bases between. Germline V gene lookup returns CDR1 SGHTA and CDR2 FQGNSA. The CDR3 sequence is CASSFAAFTDTQYF. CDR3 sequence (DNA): TGTGCCAGCAGCTTCGCAGCATTTACAGATACGCAGTATTTT.

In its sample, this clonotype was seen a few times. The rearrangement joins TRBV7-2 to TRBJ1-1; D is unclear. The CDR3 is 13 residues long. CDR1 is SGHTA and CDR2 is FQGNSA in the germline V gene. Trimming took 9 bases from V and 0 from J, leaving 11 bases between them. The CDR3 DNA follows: TGTGCCAGGAGACCGTTAATGAACACTGAAGCTTTCTTT. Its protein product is CARRPLMNTEAFF.